The clone carrying this T cell receptor beta chain came up a few times. Its antigen remains unidentified. These data belong to a study of blood T cells in healthy people across ages. Points from the study as a whole: Diversity was higher, and naive CD4+ cells more numerous, in long-lived donors than in aged donors.

A J-beta primer mix and a sample-barcoded 5' primer were used in a second PCR of about 6 to 12 cycles. TCRdb fed the 5' RACE reads into MiXCR, producing one record per CDR3 protein. This table holds 1.5 million to 2 million distinct CDR3 sequences, roughly 27% found once. The sequencing input was blood. This TCR derives from a young woman in good health.

CDR3 bases: TGTGCCATCAGCGTAGCGGACGCCTACGAGCAGTACTTC. Translation gives CAISVADAYEQYF. The chain employs TRBV10-3 and TRBJ2-7; D is possibly TRBD2 (6 bases). The CDR3 is 13 amino acids. V was trimmed by 6 bases and J by 2 bases, leaving 11 bases between them. CDR1 is ENHRY, CDR2 SYGVKD, per germline.